Each of the 14 T cell receptor beta chains below was sequenced from the same sample in a study of T-cell memory formation after mild COVID-19. From the 5' RACE reads, TCRdb called clonotypes with MiXCR, one entry per CDR3 protein. The sample lists 300,000 to 400,000 distinct CDR3 sequences, approximately 16% occurring once. Material for sequencing was PBMCs or a T cell subset sorted from them (not recorded which). The source of these receptors is a man between 18 and 35 years old who had mild COVID-19 (a few samples of this study predate the infection). Cell type and time point are not known.

This clonotype has only a few counts. The V and J genes are TRBV6-2 or TRBV6-3 and TRBJ2-1; TRBD1 might be the D (6 bases). Germline CDR1 MNHEY, CDR2 SVGEGT. The length of the CDR3 is 12 residues. Trimming took 6 bases from V and 9 from J, leaving 12 bases between them. This CDR3 reads CASSLQGTEQFF. CDR3 nucleotides: TGTGCCAGCAGCCTACAGGGAACTGAGCAGTTCTTC.

This clonotype was counted a few times. The V and J genes are TRBV3-1 and TRBJ2-3, with 11 bases that match TRBD2. The CDR3 consists of 16 residues. V lost 4 bases to trimming and J lost 4 bases; unmatched junction nucleotides: 7. From germline, CDR1 is LGHDT and CDR2 YNNKEL (reference sequence). In DNA form, the CDR3 reads TGTGCCAGCAGCCCTTGGCTAGCGGGGGGAGCAGATACGCAGTATTTT. This sequence encodes CASSPWLAGGADTQYF.

This clonotype has just a few counts. The rearrangement joins TRBV5-5 to TRBJ2-1; D is unresolved. Germline V gene lookup returns CDR1 SGHKS and CDR2 YYEKEE (reference sequence). V was trimmed by 2 bases and J by 9 bases, leaving 12 bases between them. This CDR3 region has 13 residues. This CDR3 reads CASSLGLGPEQFF. For the CDR3, the DNA is TGTGCCAGCAGCTTAGGGTTAGGACCTGAGCAGTTCTTC. Together with reference TRBV5-5 and TRBJ2-1, the CDR3 gives the full variable domain: DAGVTQSPTHLIKTRGQQVTLRCSPISGHKSVSWYQQVLGQGPQFIFQYYEKEERGRGNFPDRFSARQFPNYSSELNVNALLLGDSALYLCASSLGLGPEQFFGPGTRLTVL.

The chain couples TRBV5-5 to TRBJ1-6; D might be TRBD1 (5 bases). This CDR3 has 13 amino acids. V lost 2 bases to trimming and J lost 8 bases, with 8 bases between them. Per germline, CDR1 SGHKS and CDR2 YYEKEE (reference sequence). For the CDR3, the DNA is TGTGCCAGCAGCTTCGACAGCGATTCACCCCTCCACTTT. This translates into CASSFDSDSPLHF.

In its sample, this clonotype was seen a few times. The chain carries TRBV7-9 and TRBJ2-7; 8 positions match TRBD1. The CDR3 is 12 residues long. The germline V gene encodes CDR1 SEHNR and CDR2 FQNEAQ (reference sequence). V trimming: 5 bases; J trimming: 5 bases; junction bases outside the gene matches: 2. CDR3: CASSTGQDEQYF. CDR3 DNA: TGTGCCAGCAGCACGGGACAGGACGAGCAGTACTTC.

This clonotype was found a few times. The chain combines TRBV9 with TRBJ1-3; D not resolved. In germline, CDR1 is SGDLS, CDR2 YYNGEE. Trimming took 7 bases from V and 0 from J, leaving 5 bases between them. The CDR3 is made up of 12 amino acids. The CDR3 reads CASGRSGNTIYF. The CDR3 DNA is TGTGCCAGCGGGCGCTCTGGAAACACCATATATTTT.

The genes are TRBV12-3 or TRBV12-4 and TRBJ1-2, with 8 bases identical to TRBD1. Unmatched junction bases numbered 17, after V lost 3 bases and J lost 5 bases. CDR3 length: 18 residues. Here the CDR3 reads CASSFPPDRATLGYGYTF. The CDR3 coding sequence is TGTGCCAGCAGTTTCCCTCCGGACAGGGCGACCTTGGGATATGGCTACACCTTC.

The sample holds a few counts of this clonotype. The chain is built from TRBV25-1 and TRBJ1-5, with D uncertain. CDR3 size: 13 residues. Germline V lookup: CDR1 MGHDK, CDR2 SYGVNS. V was pared by 2 bases and J by 5 bases, with 7 bases between. DNA of the CDR3: TGTGCCAGCAGTGAAACGGACCATCAGCCCCAGCATTTT. Translated: CASSETDHQPQHF.

This clonotype was recorded many times. The chain combines TRBV7-9 with TRBJ2-3; D is unresolved. The germline V gene encodes CDR1 SEHNR and CDR2 FQNEAQ (reference sequence). V shed 4 bases and J shed 3 bases, with 11 bases lying between them. The CDR3 is made up of 14 amino acids. The CDR3 loop is CASSWIGSTDTQYF. The CDR3 coding sequence is TGTGCCAGCAGCTGGATAGGGTCGACAGATACGCAGTATTTT.

This clonotype appeared many times. The rearrangement uses TRBV12-3 or TRBV12-4 and TRBJ2-7; 8 bases map to TRBD1. J was trimmed by 11 bases and V by 3 bases; bases with no gene match: 6. This CDR3 comprises 12 residues. The CDR3 bases are TGTGCCAGCAGTTTTTATGGGACAGGAAAGTACTTC. Protein: CASSFYGTGKYF.

The sample holds a few counts of this clonotype. This chain connects TRBV18 to TRBJ2-5, with 12 bases aligning to TRBD2. CDR3 size: 16 residues. J gave up 7 bases and V 3 bases, and 9 bases lay outside the gene matches. Germline assignment: CDR1 KGHSH and CDR2 LQKENI. Here the CDR3 reads CASSPRTSGAFGTQYF. In DNA, the CDR3 is TGTGCCAGCTCACCGCGGACTAGCGGGGCGTTTGGGACCCAGTACTTC.

This clonotype was detected a few times. V gene TRBV7-9 combines with J gene TRBJ2-5; 7 bases fit TRBD1. With V trimmed by 1 base and J by 4 bases, 6 bases remained unmatched. Germline V gives CDR1 SEHNR, CDR2 FQNEAQ (reference sequence). The CDR3 has 15 residues. This CDR3 reads CASSLGTTGRETQYF. The DNA of the CDR3 is TGTGCCAGCAGCTTAGGAACGACAGGGCGAGAGACCCAGTACTTC.

The J gene is TRBJ2-3, the V gene TRBV2; D not certain. Germline-derived CDR1 and CDR2 are SNHLY and FYNNEI. The CDR3 length is 11 residues. The germline V and J ends were trimmed by 8 bases and 10 bases, with 13 bases remaining between them. The CDR3 loop is CASVLGKAQYF. Written as DNA, the CDR3 is TGTGCCAGCGTCCTGGGGAAGGCGCAGTATTTT.

This clonotype was recorded a few times. V and J are TRBV20-1 and TRBJ2-1; 9 bases map to TRBD1. Germline CDR1 is DFQATT and CDR2 is SNEGSKA (reference sequence). V lost 5 bases to trimming and J lost 1 base; unmatched junction nucleotides: 9. The CDR3 sequence is 16 residues long. CDR3 sequence (DNA): TGCAGTGCTCCGAAGGGACAGGGAGGGTCCTACAATGAGCAGTTCTTC. Protein product: CSAPKGQGGSYNEQFF.